The present T cell receptor (beta chain) was sequenced within a study of cytomegalovirus exposure and HLA in healthy donors. Clones were read by immunoSEQ multiplex PCR, and TCRdb kept only the in-frame ones, dropping some. Among some 170,000 clones, around nine tenths were seen once, and the ten largest hold less than 3.5%. V shed 4 bases, J shed 2 bases, and the junction held 8 bases outside the gene matches. The CDR3 length is 16 residues. In germline, CDR1 is SGHAT, CDR2 FQNNGV. This receptor was identified in a man aged 18 to 29 in good health and CMV-seropositive. The chain recombines TRBV11-2 with TRBJ2-5; 9 bases are a match to TRBD2. The sequencing sample was made of PBMCs. The CDR3 sequence is CASSWGGGAPQETQYF. CDR3 in DNA: TGTGCCAGCAGCTGGGGCGGGGGGGCCCCACAAGAGACCCAGTACTTC. The full variable domain, completed using reference TRBV11-2 and TRBJ2-5, is EAGVAQSPRYKIIEKRQSVAFWCNPISGHATLYWYQQILGQGPKLLIQFQNNGVVDDSQLPKDRFSAERLKGVDSTLKIQPAKLEDSAVYLCASSWGGGAPQETQYFGPGTRLLVL.